This T cell receptor beta chain originates from a study of cytomegalovirus exposure and HLA in healthy donors. In the PCR, 60 Vbeta and 13 Jbeta primers were used. Here immunoSEQ multiplex PCR was the method, and the copy in TCRdb shows in-frame clones only, minus some. In the table there are about 130,000 clones, about 81% of which are singletons. A note on this clone: The antigen is unknown.

Study-wide results and caveats: Later analysis revealed greater clonal expansion in HLA-associated TCR beta chains than in equally common others.

V shed 2 bases, J shed 7 bases, and the junction held 16 bases outside the gene matches. This CDR3 spans 18 amino acids. Germline V gene lookup returns CDR1 SEHNR and CDR2 FQNEAQ (reference sequence). V gene TRBV7-9 combines with J gene TRBJ2-1; 8 bases match TRBD1. This TCR was recovered from a woman aged 25 to 45 in good health and CMV-seronegative. The sequencing input was PBMCs. The CDR3 sequence: CASSLNLLWDRKENEQFF. CDR3 sequence (DNA): TGTGCCAGCAGCTTAAACCTCTTGTGGGACAGGAAAGAAAATGAGCAGTTCTTC.